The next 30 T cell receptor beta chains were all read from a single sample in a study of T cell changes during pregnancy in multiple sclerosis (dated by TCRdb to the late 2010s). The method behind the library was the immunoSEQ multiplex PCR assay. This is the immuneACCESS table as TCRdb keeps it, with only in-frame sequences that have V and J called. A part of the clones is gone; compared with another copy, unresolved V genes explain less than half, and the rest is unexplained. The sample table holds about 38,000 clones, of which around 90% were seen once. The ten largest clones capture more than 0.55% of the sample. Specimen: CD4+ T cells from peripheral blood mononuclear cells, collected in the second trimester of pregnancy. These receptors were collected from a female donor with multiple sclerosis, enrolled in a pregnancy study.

As DNA, the CDR3 is TGTGCCAGTAGTCATACAGGGGGTGAGCAGTTCTTC. It yields the protein CASSHTGGEQFF. The chain joins TRBV19 to TRBJ2-1; TRBD1 matches at 8 bases. The trim removed 5 bases at V and 9 bases at J, leaving 3 bases unmatched. The CDR3 loop spans 12 amino acids. Germline CDR1 and CDR2: LNHDA and SQIVND (reference sequence).

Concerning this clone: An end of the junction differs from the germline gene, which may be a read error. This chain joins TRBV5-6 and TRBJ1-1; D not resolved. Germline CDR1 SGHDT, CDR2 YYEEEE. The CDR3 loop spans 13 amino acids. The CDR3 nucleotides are TGTGCCGGCAGCTTGGACTTGAACACTGAAGCTTTCTTT. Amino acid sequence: CAGSLDLNTEAFF.

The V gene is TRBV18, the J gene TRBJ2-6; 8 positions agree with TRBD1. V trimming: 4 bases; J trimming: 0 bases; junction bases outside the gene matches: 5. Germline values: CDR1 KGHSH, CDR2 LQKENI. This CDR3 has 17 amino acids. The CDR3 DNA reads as TGTGCCAGCTCACGCACAGGGGGTCTCTCTGGGGCCAACGTCCTGACTTTC. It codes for CASSRTGGLSGANVLTF.

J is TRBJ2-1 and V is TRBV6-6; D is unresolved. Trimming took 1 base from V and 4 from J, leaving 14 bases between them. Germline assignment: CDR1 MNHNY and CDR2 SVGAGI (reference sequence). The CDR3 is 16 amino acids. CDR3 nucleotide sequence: TGTGCCAGCAGTTACTTAGCAGCGTCCTCTTACAATGAGCAGTTCTTC. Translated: CASSYLAASSYNEQFF.

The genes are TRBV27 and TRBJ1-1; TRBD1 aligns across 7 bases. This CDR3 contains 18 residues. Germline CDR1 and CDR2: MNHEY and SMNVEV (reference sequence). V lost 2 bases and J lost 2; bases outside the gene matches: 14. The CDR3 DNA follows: TGTGCCAGCAGTTTACGGGGACAGAGCCGCTTCACAAACACTGAAGCTTTCTTT. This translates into CASSLRGQSRFTNTEAFF.

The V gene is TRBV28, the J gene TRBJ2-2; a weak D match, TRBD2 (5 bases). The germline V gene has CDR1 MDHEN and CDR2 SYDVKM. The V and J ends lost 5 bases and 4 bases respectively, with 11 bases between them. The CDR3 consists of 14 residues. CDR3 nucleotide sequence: TGTGCCAGCAGTCCAGGAGGCAGCACCGGGGAGCTGTTTTTT. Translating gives CASSPGGSTGELFF.

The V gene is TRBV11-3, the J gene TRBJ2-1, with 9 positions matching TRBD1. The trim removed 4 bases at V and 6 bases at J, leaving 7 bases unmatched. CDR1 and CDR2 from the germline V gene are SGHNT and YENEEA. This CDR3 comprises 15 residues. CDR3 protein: CASSSTGGFGNEQFF. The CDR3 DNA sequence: TGTGCCAGCAGCTCGACAGGGGGGTTCGGCAATGAGCAGTTCTTC.

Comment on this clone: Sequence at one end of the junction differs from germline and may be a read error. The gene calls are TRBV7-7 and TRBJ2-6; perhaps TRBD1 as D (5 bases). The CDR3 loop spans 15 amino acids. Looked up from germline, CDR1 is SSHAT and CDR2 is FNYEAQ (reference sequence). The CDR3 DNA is TGTGCTAGCAGCTTAGGGGCCTCTGGGGCCAACGTCCTGACTTTC. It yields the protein CASSLGASGANVLTF.

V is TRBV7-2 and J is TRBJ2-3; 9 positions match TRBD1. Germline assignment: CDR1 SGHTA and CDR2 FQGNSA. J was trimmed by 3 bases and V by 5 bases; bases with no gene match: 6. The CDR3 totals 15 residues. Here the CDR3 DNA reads TGTGCCAGCAGCGAGGGGACAGGGTGGACAGATACGCAGTATTTT. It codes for CASSEGTGWTDTQYF.

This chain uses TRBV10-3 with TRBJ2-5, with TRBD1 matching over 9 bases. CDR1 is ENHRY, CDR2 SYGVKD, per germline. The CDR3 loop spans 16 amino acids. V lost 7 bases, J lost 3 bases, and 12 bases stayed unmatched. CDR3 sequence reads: CAINSGQGLGEETQYF. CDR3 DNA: TGTGCCATCAATTCGGGACAGGGTCTCGGGGAAGAGACCCAGTACTTC.

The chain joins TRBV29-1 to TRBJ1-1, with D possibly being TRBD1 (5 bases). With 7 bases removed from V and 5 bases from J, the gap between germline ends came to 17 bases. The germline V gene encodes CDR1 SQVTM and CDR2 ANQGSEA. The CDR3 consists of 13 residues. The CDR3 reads CSAHLGGGTEAFF. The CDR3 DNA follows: TGCAGCGCTCACTTGGGGGGAGGAACTGAAGCTTTCTTT.

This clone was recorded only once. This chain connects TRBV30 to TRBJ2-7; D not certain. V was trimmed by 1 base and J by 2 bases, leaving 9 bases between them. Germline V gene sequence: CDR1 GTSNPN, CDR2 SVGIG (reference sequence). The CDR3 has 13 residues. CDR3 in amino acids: CAWSAVFPYEQYF. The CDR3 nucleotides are TGTGCCTGGAGTGCAGTCTTTCCCTACGAGCAGTACTTC.

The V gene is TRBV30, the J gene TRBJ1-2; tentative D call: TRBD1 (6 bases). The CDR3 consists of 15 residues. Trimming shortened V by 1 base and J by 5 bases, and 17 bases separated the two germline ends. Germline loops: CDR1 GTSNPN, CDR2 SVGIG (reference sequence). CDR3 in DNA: TGTGCCTGGAGTGGTACAGGGAGTTCGGTTTATGGCTACACCTTC. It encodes CAWSGTGSSVYGYTF. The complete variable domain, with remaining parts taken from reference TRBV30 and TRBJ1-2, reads SQTIHQWPATLVQPVGSPLSLECTVEGTSNPNLYWYRQAAGRGLQLLFYSVGIGQISSEVPQNLSASRPQDRQFILSSKKLLLSDSGFYLCAWSGTGSSVYGYTFGSGTRLTVV.

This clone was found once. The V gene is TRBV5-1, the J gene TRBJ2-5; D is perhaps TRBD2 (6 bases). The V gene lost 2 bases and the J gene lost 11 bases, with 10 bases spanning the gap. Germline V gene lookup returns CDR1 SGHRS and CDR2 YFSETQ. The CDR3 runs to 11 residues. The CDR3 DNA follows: TGCGCCAGCAGCTTCGCGGGGACTCAGTACTTC. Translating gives CASSFAGTQYF.

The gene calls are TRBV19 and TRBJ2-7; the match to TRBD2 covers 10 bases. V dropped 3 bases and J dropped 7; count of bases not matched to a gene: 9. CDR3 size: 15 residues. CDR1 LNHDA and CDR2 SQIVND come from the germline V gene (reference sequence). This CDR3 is CASSITLAGESEQYF. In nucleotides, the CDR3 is TGTGCCAGTAGTATTACTCTAGCGGGGGAATCAGAGCAGTACTTC.

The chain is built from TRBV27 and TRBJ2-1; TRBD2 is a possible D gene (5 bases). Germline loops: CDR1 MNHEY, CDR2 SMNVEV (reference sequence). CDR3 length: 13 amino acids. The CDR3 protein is CVSRRSSYNEQFF. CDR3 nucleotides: TGTGTCTCAAGGAGGAGCTCCTACAATGAGCAGTTCTTC.

As DNA, the CDR3 is TGCAGCGTTTTAGTCGGGGTCTCCTACAATGAGCAGTTCTTC. Amino acids: CSVLVGVSYNEQFF. The chain is built from TRBV29-1 and TRBJ2-1; possibly TRBD2 for D (5 bases). The CDR3 contains 14 residues. The V gene lost 5 bases and the J gene lost 0 bases, with 11 bases spanning the gap. CDR1 is SQVTM and CDR2 is ANQGSEA in the germline V gene.

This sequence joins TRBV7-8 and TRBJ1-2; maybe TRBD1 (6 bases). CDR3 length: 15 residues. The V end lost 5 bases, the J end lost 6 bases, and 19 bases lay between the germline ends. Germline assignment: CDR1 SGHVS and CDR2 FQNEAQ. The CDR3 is CASSRARAGENGYTF. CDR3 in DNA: TGTGCCAGCAGCCGAGCTCGGGCAGGGGAAAATGGCTACACCTTC.

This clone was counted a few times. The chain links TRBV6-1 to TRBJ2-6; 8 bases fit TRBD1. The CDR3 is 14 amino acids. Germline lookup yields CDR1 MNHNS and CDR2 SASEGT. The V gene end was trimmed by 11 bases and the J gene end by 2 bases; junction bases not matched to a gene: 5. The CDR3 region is CAGQGSTGANVLTF. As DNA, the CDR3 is TGTGCCGGACAGGGTTCGACTGGGGCCAACGTCCTGACTTTC.

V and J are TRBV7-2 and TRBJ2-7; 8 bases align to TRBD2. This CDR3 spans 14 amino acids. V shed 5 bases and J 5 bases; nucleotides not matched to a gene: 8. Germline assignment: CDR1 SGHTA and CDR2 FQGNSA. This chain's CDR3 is CASSPPGGGHEQYF. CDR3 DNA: TGTGCCAGCAGCCCCCCGGGAGGGGGGCACGAGCAGTACTTC.

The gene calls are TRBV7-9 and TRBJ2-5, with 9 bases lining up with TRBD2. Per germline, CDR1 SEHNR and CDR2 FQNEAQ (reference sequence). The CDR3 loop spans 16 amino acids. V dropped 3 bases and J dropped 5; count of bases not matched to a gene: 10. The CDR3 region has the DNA TGTGCCAGCAGCTTGGGTTCTAGCGGGATCTTGGAGACCCAGTACTTC. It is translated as CASSLGSSGILETQYF. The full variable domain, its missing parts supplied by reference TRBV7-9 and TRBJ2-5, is DTGVSQNPRHKITKRGQNVTFRCDPISEHNRLYWYRQTLGQGPEFLTYFQNEAQLEKSRLLSDRFSAERPKGSFSTLEIQRTEQGDSAMYLCASSLGSSGILETQYFGPGTRLLVL.

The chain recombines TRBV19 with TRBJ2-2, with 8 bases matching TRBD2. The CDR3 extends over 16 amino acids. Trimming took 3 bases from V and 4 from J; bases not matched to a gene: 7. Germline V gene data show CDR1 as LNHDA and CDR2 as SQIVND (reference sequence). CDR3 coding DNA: TGTGCCAGTAGTATCTCAGCGGGAGATAGCACCGGGGAGCTGTTTTTT. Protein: CASSISAGDSTGELFF.

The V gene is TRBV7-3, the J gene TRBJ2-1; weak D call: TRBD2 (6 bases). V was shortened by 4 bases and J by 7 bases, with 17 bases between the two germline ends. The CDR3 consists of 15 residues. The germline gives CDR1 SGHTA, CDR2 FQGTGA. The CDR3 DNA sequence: TGTGCCAGCAGCTCTACCGGAGGGCCGAGTAATGAGCAGTTCTTC. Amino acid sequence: CASSSTGGPSNEQFF. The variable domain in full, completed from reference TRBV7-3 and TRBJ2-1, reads GAGVSQTPSNKVTEKGKYVELRCDPISGHTALYWYRQSLGQGPEFLIYFQGTGAADDSGLPNDRFFAVRPEGSVSTLKIQRTERGDSAVYLCASSSTGGPSNEQFFGPGTRLTVL.

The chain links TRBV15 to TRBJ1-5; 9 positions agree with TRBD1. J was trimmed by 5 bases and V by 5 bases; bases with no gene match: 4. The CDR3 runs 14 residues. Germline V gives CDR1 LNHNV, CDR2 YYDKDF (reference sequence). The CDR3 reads CATSRRQGDQPQHF. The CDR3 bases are TGTGCCACCAGCCGACGACAGGGGGATCAGCCCCAGCATTTT.

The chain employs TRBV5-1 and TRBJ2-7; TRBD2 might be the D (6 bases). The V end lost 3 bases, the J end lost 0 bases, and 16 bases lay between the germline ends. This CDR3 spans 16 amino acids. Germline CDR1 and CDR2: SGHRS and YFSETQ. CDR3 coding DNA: TGCGCCAGCAGCTCGGGGCGGGATTCGGTCTCCTACGAGCAGTACTTC. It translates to CASSSGRDSVSYEQYF. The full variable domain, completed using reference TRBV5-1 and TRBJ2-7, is KAGVTQTPRYLIKTRGQQVTLSCSPISGHRSVSWYQQTPGQGLQFLFEYFSETQRNKGNFPGRFSGRQFSNSRSEMNVSTLELGDSALYLCASSSGRDSVSYEQYFGPGTRLTVT.

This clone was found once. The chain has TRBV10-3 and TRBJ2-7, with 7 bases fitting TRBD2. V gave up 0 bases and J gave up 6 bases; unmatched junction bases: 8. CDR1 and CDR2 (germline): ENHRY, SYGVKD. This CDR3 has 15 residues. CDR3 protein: CAISESLAGLSEQYF. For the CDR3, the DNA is TGTGCCATCAGTGAGTCCTTAGCGGGTCTTAGCGAGCAGTACTTC.

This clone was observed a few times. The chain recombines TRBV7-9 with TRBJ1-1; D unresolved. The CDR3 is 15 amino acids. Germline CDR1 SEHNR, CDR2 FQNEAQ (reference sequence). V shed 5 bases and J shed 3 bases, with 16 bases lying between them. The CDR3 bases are TGTGCCAGCAGCCGCCTGCGTAACCTTCACACTGAAGCTTTCTTT. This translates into CASSRLRNLHTEAFF.

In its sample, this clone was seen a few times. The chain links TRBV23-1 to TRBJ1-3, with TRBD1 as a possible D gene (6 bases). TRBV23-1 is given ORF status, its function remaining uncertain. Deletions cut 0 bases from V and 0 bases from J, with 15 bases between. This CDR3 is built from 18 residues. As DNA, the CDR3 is TGCGCCAGCAGTCAATCCGGGGACAAAGGGAGCTCTGGAAACACCATATATTTT. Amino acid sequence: CASSQSGDKGSSGNTIYF.

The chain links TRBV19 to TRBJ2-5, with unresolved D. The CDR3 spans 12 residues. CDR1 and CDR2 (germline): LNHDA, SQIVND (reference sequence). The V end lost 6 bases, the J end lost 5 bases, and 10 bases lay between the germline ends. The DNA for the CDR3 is TGTGCCAGTAGGCGGAGTGGGGAGACCCAGTACTTC. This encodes CASRRSGETQYF.

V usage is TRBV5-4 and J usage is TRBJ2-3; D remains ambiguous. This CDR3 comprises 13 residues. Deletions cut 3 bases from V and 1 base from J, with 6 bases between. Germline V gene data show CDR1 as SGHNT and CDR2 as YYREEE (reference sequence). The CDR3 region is CASSSRGTDTQYF. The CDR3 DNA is TGTGCCAGCAGCTCTCGGGGCACAGATACGCAGTATTTT. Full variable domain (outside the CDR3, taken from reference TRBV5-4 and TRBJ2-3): ETGVTQSPTHLIKTRGQQVTLRCSSQSGHNTVSWYQQALGQGPQFIFQYYREEENGRGNFPPRFSGLQFPNYSSELNVNALELDDSALYLCASSSRGTDTQYFGPGTRLTVL.